These T cell receptor beta chains were read from a single sample in a study of cytomegalovirus exposure and HLA in healthy donors. This table comes from immunoSEQ multiplex PCR, and its TCRdb copy is limited to in-frame clones, with some not included. Its table lists 190,000 or so clones. The sequencing input was PBMCs. The receptors were sampled from a boy between 10 and 17 years old in good health and CMV-seronegative. Both conserved end residues are part of each CDR3. A D gene is named only where the DNA matches it firmly.

j_call d_call cdr3_length v_call cdr3_nt cdr3_aa
TRBJ2-7 TRBD1 15 TRBV2 TGTGCCAGCAGTCCAGGGGGATCTAAGTCCTACGAGCAGTACTTC CASSPGGSKSYEQYF
TRBJ1-1 NA 13 TRBV19 TGTGCCAGTAGTATAAGGGGGAACACTGAAGCTTTCTTT CASSIRGNTEAFF
TRBJ2-2 NA 15 TRBV5-4 TGTGCCAGCAGCTCAGGGGCCCTGGACACCGGGGAGCTGTTTTTT CASSSGALDTGELFF
TRBJ1-1 NA 13 TRBV9 TGTGCCAGCAGCGTAGCTCCCACGGGGGAAGCTTTCTTT CASSVAPTGEAFF
TRBJ1-2 NA 14 TRBV9 TGTGCCAGCAGCGTAGCTTATACAGGTCGGGGCTACACCTTC CASSVAYTGRGYTF
TRBJ2-1 TRBD2 15 TRBV5-4 TGTGCCAGCAGCTTGGTGGGGGGGGCCTACAATGAGCAGTTCTTC CASSLVGGAYNEQFF
TRBJ2-2 NA 14 TRBV19 TGTGCCAGTAGTACTCCTTTAATCACCGGGGAGCTGTTTTTT CASSTPLITGELFF
TRBJ1-1 NA 15 TRBV19 TGTGCCAGTAGTGTTTCAGGGAGGATGAACACTGAAGCTTTCTTT CASSVSGRMNTEAFF
TRBJ2-1 NA 12 TRBV27 TGTGCCAGCTCTAAAGGGGTCAATGAGCAGTTCTTC CASSKGVNEQFF
TRBJ2-5 TRBD1 14 TRBV5-4 TGTGCCAGCAGGGACACAGGGGGTGCGGGGACCCAGTACTTC CASRDTGGAGTQYF
TRBJ1-1 NA 12 TRBV5-6 TGTGCCAGCAGCTTGGCCTTTGCTGAAGCTTTCTTT CASSLAFAEAFF
TRBJ2-7 NA 17 TRBV11-2 TGTGCCAGCAGCTTAAGGGGGCAAGGGGGGACCTTGGACGAGCAGTACTTC CASSLRGQGGTLDEQYF
TRBJ1-5 NA 14 TRBV6-1 TGTGCCAGCAGTGAGGAGGGCTGGGGGCAGCCCCAGCATTTT CASSEEGWGQPQHF
TRBJ1-2 NA 14 TRBV30 TGTGCCTGGACCCAACCGTCGGTATACTATGGCTACACCTTC CAWTQPSVYYGYTF
TRBJ2-1 TRBD2 14 TRBV5-1 TGCGCCAGCAGCTATGGCGGGGGGGCCTCCGAGCAGTTCTTC CASSYGGGASEQFF
TRBJ1-1 TRBD1 15 TRBV7-2 TGTGCCAGCAGCGAGGGGGGGACAGGGTCCACTGAAGCTTTCTTT CASSEGGTGSTEAFF
TRBJ1-1 TRBD1 15 TRBV19 TGTGCCAGTAGGGGACAGGGTTCGATGAACACTGAAGCTTTCTTT CASRGQGSMNTEAFF
TRBJ2-7 TRBD1 12 TRBV29-1 TGCAGCGCAGGACAGGCGGGTTACGAGCAGTACTTC CSAGQAGYEQYF
TRBJ2-7 NA 12 TRBV19 TGTGCCAGTAAAGGGGGTCCCTACGAGCAGTACTTC CASKGGPYEQYF
TRBJ2-5 TRBD2 15 TRBV7-8 TGTGCCAGCAGCATTAGCGGGGCAATTCAAGAGACCCAGTACTTC CASSISGAIQETQYF
TRBJ2-7 TRBD1 13 TRBV29-1 TGCAGCGTTGGAGGGGGCTCATCCTACGAGCAGTACTTC CSVGGGSSYEQYF
TRBJ1-1 NA 11 TRBV30 TGTGCCTGGAGTGATGACAGAAAAGCTTTCTTT CAWSDDRKAFF
TRBJ1-5 TRBD1 13 TRBV19 TGTGCCGGCCAGGGGGGTAGCAATCAGCCCCAGCATTTT CAGQGGSNQPQHF
TRBJ1-1 NA 15 TRBV5-6 TGTGCCAGCAGCTTGGTTGACAGACCGAACACTGAAGCTTTCTTT CASSLVDRPNTEAFF
TRBJ2-1 NA 14 TRBV30 TGTGCCTGGAGTTGGGGGGGGGCGAGGAATGAGCAGTTCTTC CAWSWGGARNEQFF
TRBJ1-4 NA 13 TRBV7-7 TGTGCTAGCAGCTTAACCTTCGGTGAAAAACTGTTTTTT CASSLTFGEKLFF
TRBJ1-6 NA 13 TRBV7-9 TGTGCCAGCAGCTTCCCTGAGGGTTCACCCCTCCACTTT CASSFPEGSPLHF
TRBJ2-7 TRBD2 14 TRBV28 TGTGCCAGCAGTTTGAGGCGGGGGGCCTACGAGCAGTACTTC CASSLRRGAYEQYF
TRBJ2-1 TRBD2 17 TRBV27 TGTGCCAGCAGTTCTAGCGGAGAAACGACCGCCTACAATGAGCAGTTCTTC CASSSSGETTAYNEQFF
TRBJ1-1 NA 15 TRBV18 TGTGCCAGCTCACCATTGGCGGCCACCGACACTGAAGCTTTCTTT CASSPLAATDTEAFF
TRBJ1-2 NA 16 TRBV4-2 TGTGCCAGCAGCCAAGATGTAAGGGGCCAAAACTATGGCTACACCTTC CASSQDVRGQNYGYTF
TRBJ2-7 NA 13 TRBV6-1 TGTGCCAGCAGTGATTACGGGGACTACGAGCAGTACTTC CASSDYGDYEQYF
TRBJ1-3 NA 16 TRBV21-1 TGTGCCAGCAGCAAAGAGGAGACCAGCTCTGGAAACACCATATATTTT CASSKEETSSGNTIYF
TRBJ2-1 NA 11 TRBV30 TGTGCCTGGAGGCAGGGGAATGAGCAGTTCTTC CAWRQGNEQFF
TRBJ1-2 NA 15 TRBV11-1 TGTGCCAGCAGCCCCAACACGGGGGGCCTCTATGGCTACACCTTC CASSPNTGGLYGYTF
TRBJ2-4 NA 17 TRBV7-8 TGTGCCAGCAGCTCCCCCACAGGTGAACTAGCCAAAAACATTCAGTACTTC CASSSPTGELAKNIQYF
TRBJ1-6 TRBD1 18 TRBV11-2 TGTGCCAGCAGCTTAGGGGAACAGGGGGTTTCCTATAATTCACCCCTCCACTTT CASSLGEQGVSYNSPLHF
TRBJ1-2 TRBD1 16 TRBV2 TGTGCCAGCAGTGTGGGGTCAGGGGGACTTGGCTATGGCTACACCTTC CASSVGSGGLGYGYTF
TRBJ1-6 TRBD1 17 TRBV30 TGTGCCTGGAGGGGGACAGGTCTGAGCTCCTATAATTCACCCCTCCACTTT CAWRGTGLSSYNSPLHF
TRBJ2-5 NA 14 TRBV11-1 TGTGCCAGCAGCTTAGGAACAGGGATAGAGACCCAGTACTTC CASSLGTGIETQYF
TRBJ1-2 NA 14 TRBV5-4 TGTGCCAGCAGCTTTGTTCAGGGTAGCTATGGCTACACCTTC CASSFVQGSYGYTF
TRBJ2-1 TRBD2 15 TRBV27 TGTGCCAGCAGTTTAGCGGGGGTCTCCTACAATGAGCAGTTCTTC CASSLAGVSYNEQFF
TRBJ2-1 TRBD2 15 TRBV2 TGTGCCAGCAGCGCGGGGGGGAGCTCCTACAATGAGCAGTTCTTC CASSAGGSSYNEQFF
TRBJ2-7 NA 15 TRBV4-3 TGCGCCAGCAGCCAAGACCCCTCAACTGATTACGAGCAGTACTTC CASSQDPSTDYEQYF
TRBJ1-1 NA 10 TRBV6-1 TGTGCCAGCACCCCTCTCGGAGCTTTCTTT CASTPLGAFF
TRBJ2-1 TRBD2 18 TRBV9 TGTGCCAGCAGCGCGTTAGGGACTAGCGGGGGGTTCTACAATGAGCAGTTCTTC CASSALGTSGGFYNEQFF
TRBJ2-5 TRBD2 15 TRBV7-9 TGTGCCAGCAGGCTAGCGGGGCTGACCCAAGAGACCCAGTACTTC CASRLAGLTQETQYF
TRBJ2-1 NA 13 TRBV11-2 TGTGCCAGCAGCTTAGATAGTAGTCTGGGGGGATTCTTC CASSLDSSLGGFF
TRBJ1-2 NA 16 TRBV13 TGTGCCAGCAGCTTAACCCTTTCCGGGGTTGATTATGGCTACACCTTC CASSLTLSGVDYGYTF
TRBJ2-3 NA 18 TRBV5-5 TGTGCCAGCAGCTCGGCCGTGTCGGCGGGGCTCTCCACAGATACGCAGTATTTT CASSSAVSAGLSTDTQYF
TRBJ1-4 NA 14 TRBV9 TGTGCCAGCAGCGTTAACAACCGAAATGAAAAACTGTTTTTT CASSVNNRNEKLFF
TRBJ2-3 NA 15 TRBV28 TGTGCCAGCAGGGGCAGGGGATTCCGCACAGATACGCAGTATTTT CASRGRGFRTDTQYF
TRBJ2-7 NA 12 TRBV29-1 TGCAGCGTTGAGGTGAGCTCCTACGAGCAGTACTTC CSVEVSSYEQYF
TRBJ2-7 TRBD2 16 TRBV11-2 TGTGCCAGCAGCACAACCCGCGGGCTAGCGGGGTGGGAGCAGTACTTC CASSTTRGLAGWEQYF